This T cell receptor (beta chain) was obtained from a study of T cell changes during pregnancy in multiple sclerosis (dated by TCRdb to between 2018 and 2021). At the level of the whole study: Changes in the T cell repertoire over the course of pregnancy were examined in this study in women with multiple sclerosis.

Library generation was performed with the immunoSEQ multiplex PCR assay. In its TCRdb copy, this immuneACCESS table keeps in-frame sequences only and misses some clones. Where compared with another copy, unresolved V genes explain less than half of these, and the others have no known cause. This sample gives 110,000 or so clones in total; approximately 94% of them show up just once. The ten largest clones take up approximately 5.8% of the sample. A word on this clone: Its binding antigen is unknown. There are no base qualities to consult, and no much larger clone falls within one base.

The source material was peripheral blood, sampled before pregnancy. The sequence derives from a female donor with multiple sclerosis, enrolled in a pregnancy study.

The encoded CDR3 is CASSDSGTAYNEQFF. The nucleotide sequence is TGTGCCAGCAGTGATTCCGGGACAGCCTACAATGAGCAGTTCTTC. In this chain, TRBV6-1 is recombined with TRBJ2-1; TRBD1 aligns with 7 central bases. Taken from cysteine to phenylalanine, the CDR3 has 15 residues. Left in the record is the CDR3 DNA by itself, 45 bases read in frame from the first base. Trimming takes 3 bases off V and 2 bases off J; junction bases not matched to a gene: 4. The germline V gene provides CDR1 MNHNS and CDR2 SASEGT.